These 23 T cell receptor beta chains were all obtained from the same sample, sequenced in a study of identical twins. A single record per CDR3 protein comes from TCRdb applying MiXCR to the 5' RACE reads. The sample lists about 240,000 distinct CDR3 sequences; about 13% were seen once. Another study also made use of these data, one on yellow fever vaccine responses in identical twins.

Sequencing used memory (CD45RO+) T cells sorted from blood. The receptor set was obtained from a young woman in good health.

This rearrangement joins TRBV2 to TRBJ2-1; D is undetermined. The V end was cut by 2 bases, the J end by 6 bases, with 8 bases between. The CDR3 spans 13 residues. Germline CDR1 reads SNHLY; CDR2 reads FYNNEI. This chain's CDR3 is CASSERRINEQFF. CDR3 nucleotide sequence: TGTGCCAGCAGTGAAAGAAGGATCAATGAGCAGTTCTTC.

This chain links TRBV2 with TRBJ2-7; D gene ambiguous. Trimming stripped 0 bases from V and 4 bases from J, with 16 bases between. Looked up from germline, CDR1 is SNHLY and CDR2 is FYNNEI. The CDR3 spans 16 residues. The CDR3 here is CASSEALRGNDYEQYF. The CDR3 coding sequence is TGTGCCAGCAGTGAAGCGCTTCGAGGCAACGATTACGAGCAGTACTTC.

This clonotype was seen a handful of times. Just one base apart from a much larger clone, this may be a read error. The V and J genes are TRBV5-6 and TRBJ2-1; TRBD2 is a possible D gene (6 bases). V lost 6 bases and J lost 8, with 18 bases in between. The germline V gene has CDR1 SGHDT and CDR2 YYEEEE. The CDR3 consists of 14 residues. CDR3 region: CASNAGLFSDEQFF. CDR3 coding DNA: TGTGCCAGCAACGCCGGACTATTTAGCGATGAGCAGTTCTTC.

This clonotype occurred a few times. This chain links TRBV28 with TRBJ2-5; 8 bases are a match to TRBD1. J gave up 2 bases and V 6 bases, and 8 bases lay outside the gene matches. From germline, CDR1 is MDHEN and CDR2 SYDVKM. The CDR3 runs to 15 residues. The chain's CDR3 is CASRPQGANQETQYF. In DNA, the CDR3 is TGTGCCAGCAGACCTCAGGGGGCCAATCAAGAGACCCAGTACTTC.

The table lists this clonotype with a few counts. J is TRBJ2-1 and V is TRBV24-1; 9 bases are shared with TRBD2. Germline V gene data show CDR1 as KGHDR and CDR2 as SFDVKD. The CDR3 is made up of 15 amino acids. After removal of 9 bases from V and 0 bases from J, the junction contained 5 bases not matched to a gene. CDR3 DNA sequence: TGTGCCACCGGCGGCGGGAGGGCCTCCTACAATGAGCAGTTCTTC. This encodes CATGGGRASYNEQFF.

The CDR3 here is CASSVIPLQGSRNTEAFF. DNA of the CDR3: TGTGCCAGCAGCGTAATCCCCCTGCAGGGTTCTCGGAACACTGAAGCTTTCTTT. This chain joins TRBV9 and TRBJ1-1, with D perhaps TRBD1 (5 bases). Germline loops: CDR1 SGDLS, CDR2 YYNGEE. CDR3 length equals 18 residues. Trimming pared 1 base from V and 1 base from J, leaving 20 bases between.

This clonotype occurred a few times. J is TRBJ2-7 and V is TRBV5-6; D is uncertain. Trimming stripped 1 base from V and 2 bases from J, with 16 bases between. Germline V gene lookup returns CDR1 SGHDT and CDR2 YYEEEE. This CDR3 comprises 16 residues. The CDR3 nucleotides are TGTGCCAGCAGCTTGTTGAGTTTGTCAGAAACCTACGAGCAGTACTTC. It codes for CASSLLSLSETYEQYF.

V usage is TRBV27 and J usage is TRBJ2-7; D is ambiguous. Germline V gene lookup returns CDR1 MNHEY and CDR2 SMNVEV (reference sequence). The CDR3 extends over 11 amino acids. Trimming cost V 4 bases and J 5 bases, with 6 bases left between them. The CDR3 protein is CASSYWDEQYF. The DNA for the CDR3 is TGTGCCAGCAGTTATTGGGACGAGCAGTACTTC.

The chain joins TRBV11-2 to TRBJ2-2; 7 positions agree with TRBD2. This CDR3 has 15 amino acids. V was clipped by 1 base and J by 4 bases; unmatched bases: 3. CDR1 is SGHAT and CDR2 is FQNNGV in the germline V gene. The CDR3, as DNA: TGTGCCAGCAGCTTAGGCGGGGGAAGCACCGGGGAGCTGTTTTTT. It encodes CASSLGGGSTGELFF. Together with reference TRBV11-2 and TRBJ2-2, the CDR3 gives the full variable domain: EAGVAQSPRYKIIEKRQSVAFWCNPISGHATLYWYQQILGQGPKLLIQFQNNGVVDDSQLPKDRFSAERLKGVDSTLKIQPAKLEDSAVYLCASSLGGGSTGELFFGEGSRLTVL.

V and J are TRBV9 and TRBJ1-1, with 9 bases fitting TRBD1. In germline, CDR1 is SGDLS, CDR2 YYNGEE. Germline trimming cut 4 bases from V and 2 bases from J; bases unmatched to any gene: 3. This CDR3 contains 14 residues. The CDR3 protein is CASSRTGANTEAFF. CDR3 coding DNA: TGTGCCAGCAGCCGGACAGGGGCTAACACTGAAGCTTTCTTT.

This chain uses TRBV15 with TRBJ2-3; D gene unclear. Germline V CDR1 and CDR2: LNHNV, YYDKDF (reference sequence). The CDR3 is 17 amino acids. V gave up 0 bases and J gave up 2 bases, with 15 bases separating them. The CDR3 DNA reads as TGTGCCACCAGCAGAGATCTTGGCGGAATCATCACAGATACGCAGTATTTT. Residues: CATSRDLGGIITDTQYF.

A few counts support this clonotype. The V gene is TRBV7-8, the J gene TRBJ2-2; 9 bases line up with TRBD2. Losses at the gene ends were 3 bases for V and 7 bases for J; bases not matched to a gene: 12. The germline V gene has CDR1 SGHVS and CDR2 FQNEAQ. The CDR3 is 17 residues long. The CDR3 DNA reads as TGTGCCAGCAGCTTGAAGGGCGGGGGGGCCTTCGGCGGGGAGCTGTTTTTT. As protein: CASSLKGGGAFGGELFF.

The chain couples TRBV9 to TRBJ1-6; D unclear. Germline V CDR1 and CDR2: SGDLS, YYNGEE. The CDR3 spans 15 residues. V was pared by 0 bases and J by 5 bases, with 9 bases between. DNA of the CDR3: TGTGCCAGCAGCGTAGGGGTTGGGGATAATTCACCCCTCCACTTT. This translates into CASSVGVGDNSPLHF.

Concerning this clonotype: Germline and junction disagree at one end, which may indicate a read error. DNA of the CDR3: TGCAGTGCTAGAGATAGTTTCATTTCGCCAAACTTC. Translated, it gives CSARDSFISPNF. The rearrangement links TRBV20-1 to TRBJ2-7; D gene uncertain. This CDR3 region has 12 residues. The germline V gene has CDR1 DFQATT and CDR2 SNEGSKA (reference sequence).

This clonotype appeared a few times. This chain connects TRBV7-6 to TRBJ2-2, with 9 bases matching TRBD2. This CDR3 is 14 amino acids long. V lost 2 bases and J lost 13; bases outside the gene matches: 8. The germline CDR1 and CDR2 sequences are SGHVS and FNYEAQ. The CDR3 DNA reads TGTGCCAGCAGCTTACTAGCGGGACCCCGACCGCTGTTTTTT. The encoded protein is CASSLLAGPRPLFF. Full variable domain (rest looked up from reference TRBV7-6 and TRBJ2-2): GAGVSQSPRYKVTKRGQDVALRCDPISGHVSLYWYRQALGQGPEFLTYFNYEAQQDKSGLPNDRFSAERPEGSISTLTIQRTEQRDSAMYRCASSLLAGPRPLFFGEGSRLTVL.

This clonotype was found many times. This chain joins TRBV10-3 and TRBJ2-7; D not certain. The CDR3 totals 12 residues. From germline, CDR1 is ENHRY and CDR2 SYGVKD. V was shortened by 4 bases and J by 6 bases, with 10 bases between the two germline ends. For the CDR3, the DNA is TGTGCCATCAGTGGAGGTCCCGCCGAGCAGTACTTC. Its translation is CAISGGPAEQYF.

The chain recombines TRBV15 with TRBJ2-3; 9 bases align to TRBD1. CDR3 length equals 14 residues. CDR1 and CDR2 from the germline V gene are LNHNV and YYDKDF (reference sequence). The DNA of the CDR3 is TGTGCTACGAAAACAGGGGGCAGCACAGATACGCAGTATTTT. It specifies CATKTGGSTDTQYF.

This chain's CDR3 is CASSTQGHLGNGYTF. DNA for the CDR3: TGTGCCAGCAGCACCCAAGGACACCTAGGGAATGGCTACACCTTC. The rearrangement uses TRBV28 and TRBJ1-2; D is perhaps TRBD1 (5 bases). CDR1 and CDR2 from the germline V gene are MDHEN and SYDVKM. This CDR3 comprises 15 residues. With 6 bases removed from V and 6 bases from J, the gap between germline ends came to 20 bases.

There are a few counts of this clonotype. The V call is TRBV4-2, the J call TRBJ2-1; 8 bases map to TRBD1. The CDR3 loop spans 16 amino acids. Germline CDR1 is LGHNA and CDR2 is YNFKEQ. With V trimmed by 3 bases and J by 4 bases, 8 bases remained unmatched. The CDR3 region has the DNA TGTGCCAGCAGCCAGGTACCGGGACAGGCATACAATGAGCAGTTCTTC. Its translation is CASSQVPGQAYNEQFF.

This clonotype has ten or more counts. The chain links TRBV6-2 or TRBV6-3 to TRBJ2-2; a weak D match, TRBD2 (6 bases). Germline values: CDR1 MNHEY, CDR2 SVGEGT. V lost 6 bases and J lost 3, with 11 bases in between. The CDR3 loop spans 14 amino acids. Here the CDR3 reads CASSRSGDTGELFF. In nucleotides, the CDR3 is TGTGCCAGCAGCAGGTCGGGGGACACCGGGGAGCTGTTTTTT.

This rearrangement joins TRBV7-2 to TRBJ1-4, with D unclear. The CDR3 loop spans 15 amino acids. V lost 5 bases and J 8 bases, leaving 18 bases between the germline ends. The V gene's germline CDR1 is SGHTA and CDR2 FQGNSA. The CDR3 sequence: CASSPRTFSGEKLFF. The CDR3 bases are TGTGCCAGCAGCCCTAGGACCTTCTCGGGCGAAAAACTGTTTTTT.

The V call is TRBV5-1, the J call TRBJ2-3; D ambiguous. The CDR3 loop spans 16 amino acids. V was clipped by 0 bases and J by 5 bases, with 16 bases between them. Germline V gene lookup returns CDR1 SGHRS and CDR2 YFSETQ. CDR3 sequence reads: CASSLEGLAVGDTQYF. CDR3 in DNA: TGCGCCAGCAGCTTGGAGGGTTTGGCAGTAGGAGATACGCAGTATTTT.

This chain's CDR3 is CSVAPAGGMDGYTF. CDR3 DNA sequence: TGCAGCGTGGCCCCGGCAGGGGGCATGGATGGCTACACCTTC. This chain uses TRBV29-1 with TRBJ1-2, with TRBD1 matching 8 bases. This CDR3 is built from 14 residues. Germline CDR1 reads SQVTM; CDR2 reads ANQGSEA. The V gene end was trimmed by 6 bases and the J gene end by 6 bases; junction bases not matched to a gene: 12.